Here is one T cell receptor beta chain with its context. Its antigen remains unidentified. Peripheral blood was drawn, around 9.4 milliliters per donor. Samples each yielded at least 6 micrograms of total RNA. The sample is drawn from a study of blood T cells in healthy people across ages. The CDR3 has 14 amino acids. Germline V gives CDR1 SEHNR, CDR2 FQNEAQ (reference sequence). V was cut by 5 bases and J by 4 bases, with 14 bases left in between. The second PCR ran roughly 7 to 11 cycles with a sample-barcoded 5' primer and J-beta primers. The study obtained at least 2.5 million CDR3-containing paired-end reads from every sample. TCRdb reprocessed the 5' RACE reads with MiXCR, giving one entry per CDR3 protein. The repertoire holds over 1,500,000 distinct CDR3 sequences, with about 39% as singletons. Study-wide results and limits: The recorded TCR beta diversity per million T cells decreased in a roughly linear manner with age.

The origin of this receptor is a human donor in good health. The V gene is TRBV7-9, the J gene TRBJ1-1; D is unresolved. Sequencing input: blood. This chain's CDR3 is CASSPNRRGTEAFF. Here the CDR3 DNA reads TGTGCCAGCAGCCCGAACCGCCGGGGCACTGAAGCTTTCTTT. The full variable domain, with the rest looked up from reference TRBV7-9 and TRBJ1-1, is DTGVSQNPRHKITKRGQNVTFRCDPISEHNRLYWYRQTLGQGPEFLTYFQNEAQLEKSRLLSDRFSAERPKGSFSTLEIQRTEQGDSAMYLCASSPNRRGTEAFFGQGTRLTVV.